A single sample gave rise to the 9 T cell receptor beta chains below, sequenced in a study of Ad26.COV2.S vaccination and SARS-CoV-2 variants. Here immunoSEQ multiplex PCR was the method, and the copy in TCRdb shows in-frame clones only, minus some. The sample lists roughly 270,000 clones; about 90% were seen once. Treatment defined: 15 to 20 received Ad26.COV2.S at low or high dose, single or two shots; several received placebo; per-sample allocation not given. The study sampled participants on day 63 after the first vaccine or placebo injection. The sample consisted of peripheral blood, taken in a trial of Ad26.COV2.S vaccine versus placebo. Receptor source: a person between 18 and 65 years old who received the Ad26.COV2.S COVID-19 vaccine or a placebo.

This clone has more than one count but fewer than ten. The chain combines TRBV5-1 with TRBJ1-4; 7 nucleotides align to TRBD1. The V gene's germline CDR1 is SGHRS and CDR2 YFSETQ. Trimming at V came to 3 bases and at J to 0 bases, leaving 14 bases not matched to a gene. The CDR3 consists of 19 residues. The CDR3: CASSSRQQGYLTTNEKLFF. DNA for the CDR3: TGCGCCAGCAGCTCTAGACAACAGGGGTACTTAACAACTAATGAAAAACTGTTTTTT. The variable domain in full, completed from reference TRBV5-1 and TRBJ1-4, reads KAGVTQTPRYLIKTRGQQVTLSCSPISGHRSVSWYQQTPGQGLQFLFEYFSETQRNKGNFPGRFSGRQFSNSRSEMNVSTLELGDSALYLCASSSRQQGYLTTNEKLFFGSGTQLSVL.

The chain uses TRBV10-2 and TRBJ1-1, with 7 nucleotides matching TRBD1. V gave up 7 bases and J gave up 1 base; unmatched junction bases: 6. Germline CDR1 and CDR2: WSHSY and SAAADI. The CDR3 totals 14 residues. This chain's CDR3 is CASKTGQANTEAFF. The CDR3, as DNA: TGCGCCAGCAAAACCGGACAGGCGAACACTGAAGCTTTCTTT.

This chain uses TRBV27 with TRBJ2-1; maybe TRBD1 (5 bases). CDR1 and CDR2 from the germline V gene are MNHEY and SMNVEV (reference sequence). Trimming stripped 2 bases from V and 4 bases from J, with 6 bases between. This CDR3 has 13 amino acids. The CDR3 coding sequence is TGTGCCAGCAGTTTACACAGGTACAATGAGCAGTTCTTC. Amino acid sequence: CASSLHRYNEQFF.

This clone was seen a few times. Its ends do not fully match the called genes, so a read error is possible. J is TRBJ2-7 and V is TRBV3-1 (or the pseudogene TRBV3-2); unclear D gene. The CDR3 runs 13 residues. The germline gives CDR1 LGHDT, CDR2 YNNKEL (reference sequence). CDR3 nucleotides: TGTGCCAGCAGCCAAGAGCTCGCGGTTCCCACCCACTTC. It encodes CASSQELAVPTHF.

The chain couples TRBV6-5 to TRBJ2-7; perhaps TRBD1 as D (5 bases). Germline V gene lookup returns CDR1 MNHEY and CDR2 SVGAGI. Trimming shortened V by 2 bases and J by 3 bases, and 14 bases separated the two germline ends. This CDR3 is 15 amino acids long. DNA of the CDR3: TGTGCCAGCAGTTACGGCAGGGCCGCACGCTACGAGCAGTACTTC. The encoded protein is CASSYGRAARYEQYF.

The chain carries TRBV30 and TRBJ2-1; 11 nucleotides align to TRBD2. The CDR3 extends over 14 amino acids. Trimming at V came to 7 bases and at J to 7 bases, leaving 9 bases not matched to a gene. The germline V gene has CDR1 GTSNPN and CDR2 SVGIG (reference sequence). The CDR3 is CAFSGRVVSNEQFF. The DNA for the CDR3 is TGTGCCTTTAGCGGGAGGGTGGTGTCTAATGAGCAGTTCTTC.

V is TRBV12-3 or TRBV12-4 and J is TRBJ2-5; D not resolved. CDR3 size: 13 residues. The ends were cut back, 6 bases at V and 5 bases at J, with 13 bases in the middle. CDR3 protein: CASRRFTQETQYF. DNA of the CDR3: TGTGCCAGCAGGCGGTTCACTCAGGAGACCCAGTACTTC.

This chain joins TRBV5-1 and TRBJ2-7; 8 bases are a match to TRBD1. V trimming: 5 bases; J trimming: 7 bases; junction bases outside the gene matches: 8. CDR3 size: 13 residues. The germline V gene encodes CDR1 SGHRS and CDR2 YFSETQ. The CDR3 here is CASSFQGAGEQYF. CDR3 nucleotide sequence: TGCGCCAGCAGTTTCCAGGGGGCCGGGGAGCAGTACTTC.

The V and J genes are TRBV5-1 and TRBJ2-7, with 10 bases lining up with TRBD2. The CDR3 loop spans 14 amino acids. Per germline, CDR1 SGHRS and CDR2 YFSETQ. Trimming at V came to 0 bases and at J to 7 bases, leaving 4 bases not matched to a gene. The CDR3 loop reads CASSLELAGTEQYF. The DNA for the CDR3 is TGCGCCAGCAGCTTGGAACTAGCGGGAACGGAGCAGTACTTC.